One and the same sample provided the 21 T cell receptor beta chains below, sequenced in a study of cytomegalovirus exposure and HLA in healthy donors. Vbeta (60) and Jbeta (13) primers were used in the PCR. The protocol was immunoSEQ multiplex PCR, while the TCRdb copy is restricted to in-frame clones and leaves out a portion. There are about 130,000 clones in the sample; less than 85% occur only once, and approximately 4% lies in the top ten. Sequenced sample: PBMCs. These receptors were collected from a man aged 18 to 29 in good health and CMV-seropositive.

This chain uses TRBV11-2 with TRBJ2-3, with 7 bases aligning to TRBD2. The CDR3 covers 14 residues. Germline V gives CDR1 SGHAT, CDR2 FQNNGV. V lost 7 bases, J lost 6 bases, and 10 bases stayed unmatched. The CDR3 protein is CASTRRGRADTQYF. CDR3 DNA sequence: TGTGCCAGCACCCGGCGAGGGAGGGCGGATACGCAGTATTTT.

With respect to this clone: Other nucleotide sequences from this sample produce the same CDR3. Written as DNA, the CDR3 is TGTGCCAGCAGCTTGGTCGAGCGGAGGAACACCGGGGAGCTGTTTTTT. Protein sequence: CASSLVERRNTGELFF. The chain couples TRBV5-5 to TRBJ2-2; perhaps TRBD2 as D (5 bases). V was trimmed by 0 bases and J by 1 base, leaving 10 bases between them. CDR3 length equals 16 residues. Germline V CDR1 and CDR2: SGHKS, YYEKEE (reference sequence).

This clone came up a few times. This chain uses TRBV18 with TRBJ1-6, with a possible D match to TRBD1 (5 bases). The V gene's germline CDR1 is KGHSH and CDR2 LQKENI. CDR3 length: 15 residues. Trimming removed 3 bases at V and 7 bases at J, with 13 bases between. The DNA for the CDR3 is TGTGCCAGCTCACCCTCCGGGACTATAAATTCACCCCTCCACTTT. Amino acids: CASSPSGTINSPLHF. Full variable domain (remainder filled in from reference TRBV18 and TRBJ1-6): NAGVMQNPRHLVRRRGQEARLRCSPMKGHSHVYWYRQLPEEGLKFMVYLQKENIIDESGMPKERFSAEFPKEGPSILRIQQVVRGDSAAYFCASSPSGTINSPLHFGNGTRLTVT.

Here the CDR3 reads CASSLAGTGTYPQHF. CDR3 bases: TGTGCCAGCAGTCTCGCCGGGACAGGGACCTATCCCCAGCATTTT. This chain connects TRBV7-9 to TRBJ1-5; 9 nucleotides align to TRBD1. Looked up from germline, CDR1 is SEHNR and CDR2 is FQNEAQ (reference sequence). The CDR3 loop spans 15 amino acids. After removal of 6 bases from V and 10 bases from J, the junction contained 13 bases not matched to a gene. Based on the CDR3 plus reference TRBV7-9 and TRBJ1-5, the full variable domain is DTGVSQNPRHKITKRGQNVTFRCDPISEHNRLYWYRQTLGQGPEFLTYFQNEAQLEKSRLLSDRFSAERPKGSFSTLEIQRTEQGDSAMYLCASSLAGTGTYPQHFGDGTRLSIL.

The rearrangement joins TRBV11-2 to TRBJ2-5, with D maybe TRBD1 (6 bases). V lost 8 bases and J 2 bases, leaving 12 bases between the germline ends. The CDR3 contains 13 residues. From germline, CDR1 is SGHAT and CDR2 FQNNGV. CDR3 DNA: TGTGCCAGCGGGGACACAACTCAAGAGACCCAGTACTTC. Its protein is CASGDTTQETQYF.

J is TRBJ1-1 and V is TRBV9; D gene uncertain. The CDR3 is made up of 13 amino acids. Trimming removed 6 bases from V and 4 bases from J, with 13 bases in between. CDR1 is SGDLS and CDR2 is YYNGEE in the germline V gene. DNA for the CDR3: TGTGCCAGCAACCTGATGACTGGCACTGAAGCTTTCTTT. It specifies CASNLMTGTEAFF.

V gene TRBV29-1 combines with J gene TRBJ2-1; TRBD2 matches at 8 bases. CDR3 length equals 14 residues. Germline V gives CDR1 SQVTM, CDR2 ANQGSEA. V shed 4 bases, J shed 2 bases, and the junction held 4 bases outside the gene matches. Here the CDR3 reads CSVVKLAAYNEQFF. The DNA for the CDR3 is TGCAGCGTTGTGAAACTAGCGGCCTACAATGAGCAGTTCTTC.

J is TRBJ1-2 and V is TRBV12-2. TRBV12-2 constitutes a pseudogene. This CDR3 comprises 15 residues. CDR3 DNA: TGTGCCACGGGACCGAACAGGGAGGGTAACTATGGCTACACCTTC. Encoded protein: CATGPNREGNYGYTF.

The J gene is TRBJ1-2, the V gene TRBV6-5; 7 nucleotides line up with TRBD1. After removal of 5 bases from V and 4 bases from J, the junction contained 7 bases not matched to a gene. This CDR3 has 14 residues. CDR1 and CDR2 (germline): MNHEY, SVGAGI. For the CDR3, the DNA is TGTGCCAGCAGTGGGGACAGTTCATTCTATGGCTACACCTTC. This translates into CASSGDSSFYGYTF.

This clone was detected only once. The genes are TRBV16 and TRBJ1-1; no definite D call. Germline V gives CDR1 KGHSY, CDR2 FQNENV. V lost 2 bases and J lost 0, with 10 bases in between. This CDR3 spans 15 amino acids. The CDR3 nucleotides read TGTGCCAGCAGCCAAGGACGGAGGCTGAACACTGAAGCTTTCTTT. It yields the protein CASSQGRRLNTEAFF.

The chain combines TRBV13 with TRBJ2-7; 9 nucleotides align to TRBD2. With 2 bases clipped from V and 7 bases from J, the junction kept 15 bases outside the gene matches. Germline lookup yields CDR1 PRHDT and CDR2 FYEKMQ (reference sequence). This CDR3 has 17 residues. CDR3 residues: CASSLRSSGDYLLEQYF. The CDR3 bases are TGTGCCAGCAGCTTACGTTCTAGCGGGGATTACTTACTGGAGCAGTACTTC.

The chain links TRBV18 to TRBJ2-5; D not resolved. The CDR3 is 14 residues long. Germline V gives CDR1 KGHSH, CDR2 LQKENI. Trimming shortened V by 3 bases and J by 2 bases, and 10 bases separated the two germline ends. CDR3 DNA sequence: TGTGCCAGCTCACCTGTGGGCCTTCAAGAGACCCAGTACTTC. Translating gives CASSPVGLQETQYF.

The chain carries TRBV29-1 and TRBJ1-2; a weak D match, TRBD1 (6 bases). V dropped 7 bases and J dropped 4 bases, with 10 bases sitting between them. CDR3 length: 11 amino acids. Germline V gene lookup returns CDR1 SQVTM and CDR2 ANQGSEA. Here the CDR3 DNA reads TGCAGCGGTCAGGGGAGCTATGGCTACACCTTC. It translates to CSGQGSYGYTF.

The genes are TRBV11-3 and TRBJ1-1; possibly TRBD1 for D (6 bases). Looked up from germline, CDR1 is SGHNT and CDR2 is YENEEA. This CDR3 spans 13 amino acids. Trimming cost V 5 bases and J 6 bases, with 13 bases left between them. CDR3 in DNA: TGTGCCAGCAGCCCCCAGCCAGGGGCTGAAGCTTTCTTT. It yields the protein CASSPQPGAEAFF.

This clone was seen only a few times. The chain uses TRBV29-1 and TRBJ1-1; D is perhaps TRBD1 (5 bases). Deletions cut 8 bases from V and 3 bases from J, with 16 bases between. The CDR3 is made up of 13 amino acids. Per the germline V gene, CDR1 is SQVTM and CDR2 is ANQGSEA. The CDR3 reads CSLSGGRDTEAFF. As DNA, the CDR3 is TGCAGCCTATCCGGGGGAAGGGACACTGAAGCTTTCTTT. Combining the CDR3 with reference TRBV29-1 and TRBJ1-1 gives the whole variable domain SAVISQKPSRDICQRGTSLTIQCQVDSQVTMMFWYRQQPGQSLTLIATANQGSEATYESGFVIDKFPISRPNLTFSTLTVSNMSPEDSSIYLCSLSGGRDTEAFFGQGTRLTVV.

The V gene is TRBV7-8, the J gene TRBJ1-5; 7 nucleotides agree with TRBD1. Germline V gene lookup returns CDR1 SGHVS and CDR2 FQNEAQ. This CDR3 comprises 16 residues. V lost 5 bases and J lost 3; bases outside the gene matches: 10. The CDR3 region has the DNA TGTGCCAGCAGCCCCCCAGGGGGGCTACCCAATCAGCCCCAGCATTTT. Protein product: CASSPPGGLPNQPQHF.

V and J are TRBV29-1 and TRBJ2-1; D is possibly TRBD2 (5 bases). Germline V lookup: CDR1 SQVTM, CDR2 ANQGSEA. The CDR3 covers 14 residues. The germline V and J ends were trimmed by 0 bases and 5 bases, with 11 bases remaining between them. The CDR3 loop is CSVEDLAEDNEQFF. DNA for the CDR3: TGCAGCGTTGAAGATCTGGCGGAGGACAATGAGCAGTTCTTC.

This clone was seen only a few times. This chain links TRBV28 with TRBJ1-3, with 10 bases fitting TRBD1. In germline, CDR1 is MDHEN, CDR2 SYDVKM. The V segment lost 6 bases and the J segment 3 bases; nucleotides outside the gene matches: 8. The CDR3 extends over 16 amino acids. This CDR3 reads CASRQTGGAGGNTIYF. Here the CDR3 DNA reads TGTGCCAGCAGACAGACAGGGGGCGCGGGTGGAAACACCATATATTTT.

The chain links TRBV29-1 to TRBJ1-3; D is uncertain. CDR1 and CDR2 (germline): SQVTM, ANQGSEA. V lost 2 bases, J lost 0 bases, and 11 bases lay in between. This CDR3 has 15 amino acids. This chain's CDR3 is CSVEFGLGSGNTIYF. CDR3 nucleotides: TGCAGCGTTGAATTTGGACTGGGCTCTGGAAACACCATATATTTT.

This chain connects TRBV14 to TRBJ2-7, with 8 positions matching TRBD2. The J segment lost 1 base and the V segment lost 4 bases, leaving 9 bases of the junction unmatched. The germline CDR1 and CDR2 sequences are SGHDN and FVKESK. The CDR3 is made up of 16 amino acids. The CDR3 region is CASSPDSSGISYEQYF. The DNA of the CDR3 is TGTGCCAGCAGCCCTGACAGTAGCGGGATATCCTACGAGCAGTACTTC.

The J gene is TRBJ2-5, the V gene TRBV4-2; perhaps TRBD1 as D (6 bases). Germline lookup yields CDR1 LGHNA and CDR2 YNFKEQ. Between the trimmed V and J ends, which lost 4 bases and 2 bases, there was a span of 8 bases. The CDR3 spans 13 residues. In DNA, the CDR3 is TGTGCCAGCAGCCGGACAGCGCAAGAGACCCAGTACTTC. Protein sequence: CASSRTAQETQYF.